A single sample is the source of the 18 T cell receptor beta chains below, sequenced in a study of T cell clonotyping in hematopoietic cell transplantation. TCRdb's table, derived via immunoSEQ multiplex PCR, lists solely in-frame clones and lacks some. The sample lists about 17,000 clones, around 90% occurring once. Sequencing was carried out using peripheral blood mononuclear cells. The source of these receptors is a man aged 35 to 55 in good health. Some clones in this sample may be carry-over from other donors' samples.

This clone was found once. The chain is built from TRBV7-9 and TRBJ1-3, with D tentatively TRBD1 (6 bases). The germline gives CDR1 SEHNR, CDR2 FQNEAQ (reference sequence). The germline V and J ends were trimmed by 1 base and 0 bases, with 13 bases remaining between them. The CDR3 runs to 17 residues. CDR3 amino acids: CASSLGRGNPSGNTIYF. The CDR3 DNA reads TGTGCCAGCAGCTTAGGGAGGGGGAACCCCTCTGGAAACACCATATATTTT.

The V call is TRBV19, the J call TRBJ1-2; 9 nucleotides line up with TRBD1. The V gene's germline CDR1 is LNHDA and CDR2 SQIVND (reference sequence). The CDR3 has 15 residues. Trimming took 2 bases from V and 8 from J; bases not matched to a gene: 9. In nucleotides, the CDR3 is TGTGCCAGTAGTATAACCGGGACAGGGACTAGGGGCTACACCTTC. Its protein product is CASSITGTGTRGYTF. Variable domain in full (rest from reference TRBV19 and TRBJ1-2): DGGITQSPKYLFRKEGQNVTLSCEQNLNHDAMYWYRQDPGQGLRLIYYSQIVNDFQKGDIAEGYSVSREKKESFPLTVTSAQKNPTAFYLCASSITGTGTRGYTFGSGTRLTVV.

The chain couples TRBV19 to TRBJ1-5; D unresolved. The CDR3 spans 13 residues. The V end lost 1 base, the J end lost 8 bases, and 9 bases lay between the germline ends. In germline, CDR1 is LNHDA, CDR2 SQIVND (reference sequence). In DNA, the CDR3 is TGTGCCAGTAGTATAGCCTCCCTGGAGCCCCAGCATTTT. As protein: CASSIASLEPQHF.

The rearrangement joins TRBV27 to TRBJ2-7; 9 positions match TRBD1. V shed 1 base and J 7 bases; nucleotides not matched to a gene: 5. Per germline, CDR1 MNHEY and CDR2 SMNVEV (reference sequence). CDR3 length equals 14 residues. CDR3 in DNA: TGTGCCAGCAGTTTATTACAGGGGGCGAGGGAGCAGTACTTC. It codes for CASSLLQGAREQYF.

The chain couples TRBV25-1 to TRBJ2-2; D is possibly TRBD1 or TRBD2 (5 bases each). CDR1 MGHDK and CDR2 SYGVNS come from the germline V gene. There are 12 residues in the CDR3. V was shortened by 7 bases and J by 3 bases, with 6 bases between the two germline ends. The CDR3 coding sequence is TGTGCCAGCATGGGGGACACCGGGGAGCTGTTTTTT. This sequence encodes CASMGDTGELFF.

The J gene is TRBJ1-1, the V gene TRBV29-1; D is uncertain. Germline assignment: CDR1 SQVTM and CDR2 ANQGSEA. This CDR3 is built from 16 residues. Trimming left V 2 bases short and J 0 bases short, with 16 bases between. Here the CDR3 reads CSVEHLRDGMNTEAFF. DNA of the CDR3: TGCAGCGTTGAACATCTAAGAGACGGTATGAACACTGAAGCTTTCTTT.

In nucleotides, the CDR3 is TGCGCCAGCAGCGGACCAAATGAAAAACTGTTTTTT. This encodes CASSGPNEKLFF. The genes are TRBV4-3 and TRBJ1-4; D not resolved. V was trimmed by 5 bases and J by 5 bases, leaving 6 bases between them. The CDR3 spans 12 residues. Per the germline V gene, CDR1 is LGHNA and CDR2 is YSLEER.

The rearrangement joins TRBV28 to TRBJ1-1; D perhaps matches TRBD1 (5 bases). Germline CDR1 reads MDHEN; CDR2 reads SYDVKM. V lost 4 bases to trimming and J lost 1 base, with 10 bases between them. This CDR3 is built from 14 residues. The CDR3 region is CASSSGHPNTEAFF. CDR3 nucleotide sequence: TGTGCCAGCAGTTCCGGACACCCGAACACTGAAGCTTTCTTT.

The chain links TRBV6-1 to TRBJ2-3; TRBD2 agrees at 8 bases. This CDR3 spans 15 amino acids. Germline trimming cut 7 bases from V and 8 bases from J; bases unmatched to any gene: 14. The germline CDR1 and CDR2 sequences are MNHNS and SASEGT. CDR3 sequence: CASNTAQRAGGTQYF. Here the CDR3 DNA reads TGTGCCAGCAATACGGCCCAAAGGGCGGGGGGTACGCAGTATTTT.

This CDR3 reads CASRGLGDTGELFF. The CDR3 nucleotides are TGTGCCAGCCGGGGACTCGGTGACACCGGGGAGCTGTTTTTT. The genes are TRBV13 and TRBJ2-2; D is perhaps TRBD2 (6 bases). In germline, CDR1 is PRHDT, CDR2 FYEKMQ (reference sequence). V was clipped by 8 bases and J by 3 bases, with 13 bases between them. CDR3 length equals 14 residues.

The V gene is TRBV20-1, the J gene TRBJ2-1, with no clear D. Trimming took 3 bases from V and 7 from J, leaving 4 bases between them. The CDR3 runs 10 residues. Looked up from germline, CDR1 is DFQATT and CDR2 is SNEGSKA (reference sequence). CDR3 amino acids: CSASQNEQFF. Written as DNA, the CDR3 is TGCAGTGCTAGTCAGAATGAGCAGTTCTTC.

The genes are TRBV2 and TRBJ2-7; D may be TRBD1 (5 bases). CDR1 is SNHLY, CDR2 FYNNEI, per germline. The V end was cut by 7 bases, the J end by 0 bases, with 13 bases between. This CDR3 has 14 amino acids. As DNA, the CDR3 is TGTGCCAGCATCACACAGGACCTCTCCTACGAGCAGTACTTC. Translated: CASITQDLSYEQYF.

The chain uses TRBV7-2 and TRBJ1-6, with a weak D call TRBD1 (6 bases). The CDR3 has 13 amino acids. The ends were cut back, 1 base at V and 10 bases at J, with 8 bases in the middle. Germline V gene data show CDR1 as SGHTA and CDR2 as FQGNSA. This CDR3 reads CASSLEGGSPLHF. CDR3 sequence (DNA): TGTGCCAGCAGCTTAGAAGGGGGGTCACCCCTCCACTTT.

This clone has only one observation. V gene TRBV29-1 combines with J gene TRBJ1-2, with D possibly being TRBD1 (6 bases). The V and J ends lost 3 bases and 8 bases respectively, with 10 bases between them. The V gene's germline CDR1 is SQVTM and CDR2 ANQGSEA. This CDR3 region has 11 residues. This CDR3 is CSVEGGLGYTF. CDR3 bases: TGCAGCGTTGAGGGGGGGCTCGGCTACACCTTC.

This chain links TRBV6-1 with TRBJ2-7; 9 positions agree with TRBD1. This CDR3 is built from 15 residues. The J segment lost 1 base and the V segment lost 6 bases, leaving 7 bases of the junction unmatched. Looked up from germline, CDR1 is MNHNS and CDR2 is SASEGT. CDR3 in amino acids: CASRGGTGISYEQYF. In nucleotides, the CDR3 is TGTGCCAGCAGGGGGGGGACAGGGATATCCTACGAGCAGTACTTC.

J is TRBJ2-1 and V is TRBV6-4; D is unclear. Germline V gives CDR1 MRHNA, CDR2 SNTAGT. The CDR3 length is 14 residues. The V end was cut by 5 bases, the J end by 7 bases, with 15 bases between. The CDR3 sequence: CASSPRSSVNEQFF. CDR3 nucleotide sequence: TGTGCCAGCAGTCCCCGCTCTAGTGTAAATGAGCAGTTCTTC.

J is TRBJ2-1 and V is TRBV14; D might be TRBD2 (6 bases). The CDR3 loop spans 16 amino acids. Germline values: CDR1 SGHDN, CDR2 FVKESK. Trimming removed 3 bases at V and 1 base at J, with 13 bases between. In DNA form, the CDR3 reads TGTGCCAGCAGCCAGGAGGGAATTGGATCCTACAATGAGCAGTTCTTC. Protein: CASSQEGIGSYNEQFF.

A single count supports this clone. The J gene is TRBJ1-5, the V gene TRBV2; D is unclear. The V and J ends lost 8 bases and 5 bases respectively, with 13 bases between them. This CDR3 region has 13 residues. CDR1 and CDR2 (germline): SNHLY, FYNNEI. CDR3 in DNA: TGTGCCAGCGCGGGAGACAACTATCAGCCCCAGCATTTT. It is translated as CASAGDNYQPQHF.